This T cell receptor (beta chain) derives from a study of blood T cell repertoires in COVID-19. Study background: Some COVID-19 samples were acute and others convalescent; all came from the United States, Italy and Spain.

CDR3 length: 16 residues. The V segment lost 1 base and the J segment 3 bases; nucleotides outside the gene matches: 4. Germline loops: CDR1 MGHRA, CDR2 YSYEKL. Enrollees, 18 to 89 years old, lived in approximately 25 US areas. Sequencing used immunoSEQ multiplex PCR; TCRdb keeps in-frame clones, though not all of them. The top ten hold 5% of the sample, which has fewer than 300,000 clones, roughly 85% seen once. The TCR comes from a man aged 35 to 55 who had been exposed to COVID-19. The source material was PBMCs or T cells enriched from blood (not recorded which). The gene calls are TRBV4-1 and TRBJ2-7; TRBD2 aligns across 12 bases. The CDR3 here is CASSQALAGGDYEQYF. In nucleotides, the CDR3 is TGCGCCAGCAGCCAAGCACTAGCGGGAGGCGACTACGAGCAGTACTTC.